The 9 T cell receptor beta chains listed next were all sequenced from one sample in a study of response to subunit inactivated influenza vaccine. TCRdb called the RT-PCR reads again in MiXCR, with one record for every CDR3 protein. The sample carries around 760,000 distinct CDR3 sequences, about 14% recorded once. The sample consisted of PBMCs from blood, taken 14 to 15 days before vaccination. The receptors were gathered from a man aged 50 to 60 who received an inactivated influenza vaccine.

A few counts support this clonotype. This chain uses TRBV10-3 with TRBJ2-2; 9 bases align to TRBD1. The CDR3 length is 15 residues. V shed 2 bases, J shed 4 bases, and the junction held 2 bases outside the gene matches. Germline lookup yields CDR1 ENHRY and CDR2 SYGVKD. The CDR3 spells CAISERQGGTGELFF. In DNA form, the CDR3 reads TGTGCCATCAGTGAGCGACAGGGGGGCACCGGGGAGCTGTTTTTT.

This clonotype was counted at least ten times. The chain has TRBV28 and TRBJ2-1; D might be TRBD1 or TRBD2, each matching 5 bases. CDR3 length: 15 amino acids. CDR1 and CDR2 from the germline V gene are MDHEN and SYDVKM. Trimming pared 1 base from V and 4 bases from J, leaving 11 bases between. The CDR3: CASSLSGTLYNEQFF. In DNA, the CDR3 is TGTGCCAGCAGTTTATCCGGGACCCTATACAATGAGCAGTTCTTC.

The chain recombines TRBV15 with TRBJ2-1; TRBD2 matches at 15 bases. Germline V gene data show CDR1 as LNHNV and CDR2 as YYDKDF (reference sequence). The trim removed 1 base at V and 6 bases at J, leaving 4 bases unmatched. This CDR3 contains 17 residues. CDR3 in amino acids: CATSRGRTSGGVNEQFF. CDR3 DNA sequence: TGTGCCACCAGCAGAGGGCGGACTAGCGGGGGGGTCAATGAGCAGTTCTTC.

This clonotype was observed a handful of times. V gene TRBV29-1 combines with J gene TRBJ1-1; 9 positions match TRBD1. J lost 6 bases, V lost 4 bases, and 9 bases had no gene match. The CDR3 consists of 14 residues. Germline loops: CDR1 SQVTM, CDR2 ANQGSEA. CDR3 bases: TGCAGCGTTGCCCTGAGACAGGGGGTTTCTGAAGCTTTCTTT. Protein product: CSVALRQGVSEAFF.

This clonotype was picked up a small number of times. The rearrangement links TRBV7-2 to TRBJ1-5; no reliable D call. CDR1 and CDR2 (germline): SGHTA, FQGNSA. Deletions cut 1 base from V and 5 bases from J, with 12 bases between. The CDR3 is made up of 15 amino acids. The CDR3 loop reads CASSLEDRFDQPQHF. The CDR3 nucleotides read TGTGCCAGCAGCTTAGAGGACCGATTCGATCAGCCCCAGCATTTT.

On this clonotype: The junction departs from germline at one end; a sequencing error may be responsible. The CDR3 bases are TGTGCCAGCAGTCAAGAGGGGGATAGTATCCCTCGATGGACTAGCGGGACGGGCGGGGAGCTGTTTTTT. This codes for CASSQEGDSIPRWTSGTGGELFF. The chain combines TRBV14 with TRBJ2-2, with 12 bases lining up with TRBD2. CDR3 length: 23 amino acids. Germline CDR1 SGHDN, CDR2 FVKESK. The variable domain in full, with the rest retrieved from reference TRBV14 and TRBJ2-2, is EAGVTQFPSHSVIEKGQTVTLRCDPISGHDNLYWYRRVMGKEIKFLLHFVKESKQDESGMPNNRFLAERTGGTYSTLKVQPAELEDSGVYFCASSQEGDSIPRWTSGTGGELFFGEGSRLTVL.

The sample holds a few counts of this clonotype. The chain recombines TRBV9 with TRBJ2-1; a possible D gene is TRBD2 (6 bases). CDR1 is SGDLS and CDR2 is YYNGEE in the germline V gene. This CDR3 has 14 amino acids. The V and J ends lost 0 bases and 7 bases respectively, with 11 bases between them. In DNA form, the CDR3 reads TGTGCCAGCAGCGTAGCGGGAGCTTGGAATGAGCAGTTCTTC. Translated, it gives CASSVAGAWNEQFF.

The table lists this clonotype with a few counts. J is TRBJ1-4 and V is TRBV4-1, with no clear D. The V end lost 0 bases, the J end lost 5 bases, and 13 bases lay between the germline ends. The CDR3 is made up of 16 amino acids. Germline CDR1 is MGHRA and CDR2 is YSYEKL. The CDR3 DNA follows: TGCGCCAGCAGCCAAGATCACGTGCGGCAGAATGAAAAACTGTTTTTT. The encoded protein is CASSQDHVRQNEKLFF.

This clonotype was observed a handful of times. This chain uses TRBV5-1 with TRBJ1-5, with 7 bases that match TRBD1. CDR3 length: 14 residues. The trim removed 3 bases at V and 6 bases at J, leaving 6 bases unmatched. Germline CDR1 SGHRS, CDR2 YFSETQ. CDR3 nucleotides: TGCGCCAGCAGCTCTACACAGGGGTCTCAGCCCCAGCATTTT. This encodes CASSSTQGSQPQHF.